The next 3 T cell receptor beta chains were all read from a single sample in a study of post-analysis software for immune sequencing data. Study-level results: In patients, roughly 5 TRBV segments were more frequent than in controls, with TRBV5-6, TRBV5-1 and TRBV20-1 among them.

Unique molecular identifiers were carried by the TCR beta cDNA libraries. TCRdb redid the calling of the PCR reads with MiXCR, one entry per CDR3 protein. Seen here are around 500,000 distinct CDR3 sequences, approximately 34% observed once, and the top ten hold around 6.1%. Their antigens remain unidentified. The sequencing input was blood. The receptors shown here come from a girl between 2 and 17 years old with multiple sclerosis.

This clonotype was seen a few times. This sequence joins TRBV18 and TRBJ2-5; the D gene could be TRBD1 or TRBD2 (5 bases each). Germline V CDR1 and CDR2: KGHSH, LQKENI. The CDR3 consists of 16 residues. Deletions cut 2 bases from V and 1 base from J, with 14 bases between. The CDR3 DNA reads as TGTGCCAGCTCACCATTGCGGTCTGGGGGCCAAGAGACCCAGTACTTC. This sequence encodes CASSPLRSGGQETQYF.

This clonotype was picked up a small number of times. The J gene is TRBJ2-5, the V gene TRBV4-1, with TRBD1 as a possible D gene (6 bases). Per the germline V gene, CDR1 is MGHRA and CDR2 is YSYEKL. The CDR3 runs 14 residues. V lost 0 bases, J lost 7 bases, and 12 bases lay in between. DNA of the CDR3: TGCGCCAGCAGCCAAGATCAGGGGCCAGTGACCCAGTACTTC. Protein product: CASSQDQGPVTQYF.

The J gene is TRBJ2-7, the V gene TRBV7-2; TRBD2 aligns across 9 bases. The V segment lost 0 bases and the J segment 4 bases; nucleotides outside the gene matches: 4. The V gene's germline CDR1 is SGHTA and CDR2 FQGNSA. This CDR3 spans 15 amino acids. CDR3 sequence (DNA): TGTGCCAGCAGCTTAGCTAGCGGGGGTTCTTACGAGCAGTACTTC. Protein sequence: CASSLASGGSYEQYF.